This T cell receptor beta chain was found in a study of T cell responses to AZD1222 COVID-19 vaccine (dated by TCRdb to the early 2020s). Some background on the complete study: Because spike-specific TCR depth and breadth did not differ between the two schedules, AZD1222 recipients who got a second dose at roughly 4 weeks were pooled with those who got a second dose at roughly 12 weeks. A total of just over 230 trial participants underwent TCR sequencing, of whom 207 received two doses of AZD1222 and about 26 received two doses of the MenACWY control vaccine. Trial participants were enrolled into age subgroups of 18-55, 56-69 and 70-plus years, which contained approximately 150, 30 and 60 TCR-sequenced participants, respectively. Paper-wide results and their limitations: Reportedly, almost half of the unique spike-specific TCRs recognized epitopes lying outside the regions that are mutated in the B.1.351 and B.1.1.7 variants. Because no day 14 peak-response samples were available, repertoires were characterized only after the peak T cell response. A significant rise in spike-specific TCR breadth and depth was observed after two AZD1222 doses relative to day 0 and relative to MenACWY recipients. The 56-69-year group was small, and its depth increase did not reach significance, likely because of low power. Participants were mostly white British and included more females than males, and it was suggested by the authors that clonal diversity may have been underestimated. Conclusions about previously exposed vaccinees are limited because only a handful of AZD1222 recipients were SARS-CoV-2 seropositive at baseline. Vaccine-associated CD4 TCRs spanned the whole spike protein, with dominant responses in regions 160-218 and 743-854.

Trimming at the junction amounts to 5 bases on V and 0 bases on J, and the germline ends lie 14 bases apart. The CDR3 sequence holds 16 residues, the cysteine and phenylalanine included. The CDR3 DNA has 48 bases and is translated from base 1. The germline V gene gives CDR1 as SGHTA and CDR2 as FQGTGA. The time point label, read with the paper, signifies: baseline before first vaccination. Samples from vaccinated people were obtained from the UK trials COV001 and COV002, which included a single-blind randomized controlled phase 2/3 trial of AZD1222 (ChAdOx1 nCoV-19) in healthy adults. For TCRbeta chain sequencing, PBMC samples were collected from trial participants at day 0 and at day 28 after the second dose. This clone has a single count. The antigen it binds to is not known. There are no base qualities to consult, and no much larger clone falls within one base. The CDR3 regions of human TCRbeta chains were subjected to immunosequencing. Regarding the original processing steps: Repertoire TCRs were matched against a reference library of SARS-CoV-2-specific TCRs generated with the MIRA antigen-specificity platform. Breadth was defined as the fraction of unique TCRs that were SARS-CoV-2-associated, and depth was defined as the fraction of total T cells that were SARS-CoV-2-associated. Using the MIRA data, every spike-specific TCR was mapped to the spike region that the TCR reacted to and assigned to either a CD4 or a CD8 class. Log10-transformed breadth and depth values were compared by one-way ANOVA with Sidak's multiple comparisons tests. TCRdb provides this immuneACCESS table in a form limited to in-frame rearrangements. Some clones are lacking; in checked studies, under half of them reflect an unresolved V gene, and why the rest are absent is not known. The V and J calls and the clone size are those of that table, but D and trimming were determined from the DNA. The sample has 150,000 or so clones on record, 80% to 90% of them singletons. The biggest ten clones account for just over 5% of the sample.

This chain joins TRBV7-3 to TRBJ2-1; confidence is insufficient to name the D gene. The receptor comes from an adult in good health. Sequenced material: peripheral blood, taken on day 0 of AZD1222 vaccination. The DNA reads TGTGCCAGCAGCCCCCATTCCACCAGCTCCTACAATGAGCAGTTCTTC. Its coded protein is CASSPHSTSSYNEQFF.